This T cell receptor (beta chain) derives from a study of T cell repertoires in cytomegalovirus infection. Background on the study: Signatures in public TCR beta sequences pointed to both CMV infection and matching HLA type.

This clonotype was seen repeatedly, ten times or more. Its matching antigen is unknown. TCRdb redid the calling of the reads with MiXCR, one entry per CDR3 protein. The sample shows about 680,000 distinct CDR3 sequences, roughly 26% of them seen only once. The study, taken as a whole, reports: Carriers of CMV and the relevant HLA type were discriminated by public TCR beta frequency. Ex vivo responses were dominated by HLA-C-restricted CMV-specific TCR beta clonotypes.

The CDR3 spans 13 residues. Germline CDR1 and CDR2: MDHEN and SYDVKM. V shed 5 bases and J shed 2 bases, with 8 bases lying between them. This sequence joins TRBV28 and TRBJ2-3; D may be TRBD2 (5 bases). The specimen sequenced was CD8+ T cells from PBMCs. The TCR was taken from a human donor in good health (CMV status not recorded). Some clones in this sample may be carry-over from other donors' samples. CDR3 residues: CASSPDFTDTQYF. CDR3 coding DNA: TGTGCCAGCAGTCCGGACTTCACAGATACGCAGTATTTT.